This T cell receptor beta chain emerged from a study of CD8 T cells in Susac syndrome. CDR3 length: 15 amino acids. With 0 bases clipped from V and 7 bases from J, the junction kept 8 bases outside the gene matches. Germline V gene lookup returns CDR1 DFQATT and CDR2 SNEGSKA (reference sequence). Reverse transcription of about 0.45 to 1 ug RNA was performed with random hexamers. TCRdb reprocessed the immunoSEQ multiplex PCR reads with MiXCR, giving one entry per CDR3 protein. Of around 130,000 distinct CDR3 sequences in the sample, 94% were seen once. This receptor was obtained from a human donor in good health. Sequencing used CD4+ T cells from PBMCs. This chain links TRBV20-1 with TRBJ2-4; TRBD1 aligns across 8 bases. CDR3 nucleotides: TGCAGTGCTAGAGATCGGAACAGGGGGGCGAACATTCAGTACTTC. Translated, it gives CSARDRNRGANIQYF.